This T cell receptor beta chain came from a study of OX40 agonist ivuxolimab in advanced cancers. Study at large: Patients assigned to dose escalation were diagnosed with hepatocellular carcinoma, melanoma, renal cell or head and neck cancer. Regarding the study as a whole: On average, CD8+ T cells had more expanded clones than CD4+.

The CDR3 is 15 amino acids. The germline V gene encodes CDR1 SGDLS and CDR2 YYNGEE. Trimming cost V 2 bases and J 3 bases; bases outside gene matches: 4. Clones were read by immunoSEQ multiplex PCR, and TCRdb kept only the in-frame ones, dropping some. This table holds just over 60,000 clones, under 95% found once. The count of this clone is one. The antigen remains undetermined. V usage is TRBV9 and J usage is TRBJ2-7; 11 bases line up with TRBD2. This receptor was identified in an adult with an advanced solid tumor such as melanoma, head and neck, liver or kidney cancer. The input for sequencing was CD4+ or CD8+ T cells sorted from blood, taken in a trial of the OX40 agonist ivuxolimab. As DNA, the CDR3 is TGTGCCAGCAGCGTCACTAGCGGGAGCATCTACGAGCAGTACTTC. This codes for CASSVTSGSIYEQYF.